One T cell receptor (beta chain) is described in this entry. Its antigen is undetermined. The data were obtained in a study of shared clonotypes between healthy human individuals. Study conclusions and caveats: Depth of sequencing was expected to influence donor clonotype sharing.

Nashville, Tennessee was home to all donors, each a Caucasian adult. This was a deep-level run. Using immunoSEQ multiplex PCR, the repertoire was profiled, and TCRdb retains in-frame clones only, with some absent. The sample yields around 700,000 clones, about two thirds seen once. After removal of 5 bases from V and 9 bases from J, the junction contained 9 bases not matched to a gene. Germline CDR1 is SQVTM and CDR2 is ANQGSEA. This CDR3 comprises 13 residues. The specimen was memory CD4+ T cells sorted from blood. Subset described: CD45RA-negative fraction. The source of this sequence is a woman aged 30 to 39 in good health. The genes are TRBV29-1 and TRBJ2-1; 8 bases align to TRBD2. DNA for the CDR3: TGCAGCGTTTACACTAGCGGTACCCTTGAGCAGTTCTTC. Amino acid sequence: CSVYTSGTLEQFF.